The 21 T cell receptor beta chains presented below share a single source sample, sequenced in a study of blood T cells in healthy people across ages (dated by TCRdb to between 2014 and 2017). Library creation used 5' RACE. Sequencing was carried out with an Illumina HiSeq 2500. The second PCR ran for about 7 to 11 cycles and used a J-beta primer mix along with a sample-barcoded 5' primer. TCRdb handled the public reads itself, with Q25 trimming in fastp and clone calling in MiXCR, and kept productive beta chains. A single entry per CDR3 protein holds the most common genes and DNA from its merged rows. The sample data list about a million distinct CDR3 sequences, and 51% of these were observed just once. Over 20% of the sample is taken by the ten largest. What was sequenced was blood. These receptor sequences come from a woman in her fifties or sixties in good health.

About this clonotype: At one of its ends the junction is not consistent with the germline gene, which may arise from a read error. CDR3 residues: CASSQDHPGQGKGEQFF. CDR3 nucleotides: TGTGCCAGTAGCCAAGATCACCCTGGACAGGGGAAGGGTGAGCAGTTCTTC. V and J are TRBV3-1 and TRBJ2-1, with 9 bases fitting TRBD1. CDR3 length: 17 residues. Germline-derived CDR1 and CDR2 are LGHDT and YNNKEL (reference sequence).

The chain uses TRBV7-2 and TRBJ2-1, with D maybe TRBD2 (6 bases). The germline V gene encodes CDR1 SGHTA and CDR2 FQGNSA. The CDR3 is made up of 12 amino acids. The germline V and J ends were trimmed by 5 bases and 13 bases, with 15 bases remaining between them. The CDR3 DNA sequence: TGTGCCAGCAGCCCCCCCGGGGGTACTCAGTTCTTC. This sequence encodes CASSPPGGTQFF.

This clonotype came up a few times. The rearrangement joins TRBV29-1 to TRBJ2-7, with D hard to call. Per the germline V gene, CDR1 is SQVTM and CDR2 is ANQGSEA. V lost 2 bases to trimming and J lost 0 bases, with 11 bases between them. CDR3 length: 14 residues. CDR3: CSVEWSESSYEQYF. CDR3 coding DNA: TGCAGCGTTGAATGGAGTGAGAGCTCCTACGAGCAGTACTTC.

The genes are TRBV9 and TRBJ2-5, with D perhaps matching TRBD2 (6 bases). V gave up 1 base and J gave up 11 bases, with 18 bases separating them. CDR1 is SGDLS and CDR2 is YYNGEE in the germline V gene. This CDR3 is 14 amino acids long. The CDR3 sequence: CASSVMGGMGEQYF. The CDR3 DNA follows: TGTGCCAGCAGCGTAATGGGCGGGATGGGTGAGCAGTACTTC.

This chain links TRBV12-3 or TRBV12-4 with TRBJ2-7, with TRBD2 identical over 9 bases. After removal of 3 bases from V and 4 bases from J, the junction contained 10 bases not matched to a gene. The CDR3 runs 16 residues. CDR3 loop: CASSLDERGVSYEQYF. In DNA form, the CDR3 reads TGTGCCAGCAGTTTGGACGAGCGGGGGGTCTCTTACGAGCAGTACTTC.

This rearrangement joins TRBV14 to TRBJ2-4, with D perhaps being TRBD1 or TRBD2 (5 bases each). V shed 1 base and J shed 2 bases, with 15 bases lying between them. There are 17 residues in the CDR3. Germline lookup yields CDR1 SGHDN and CDR2 FVKESK. In DNA form, the CDR3 reads TGTGCCAGCAGCCAAGCTTTCGGAGAGGGGACCAAAAACATTCAGTACTTC. It translates to CASSQAFGEGTKNIQYF.

This clonotype was detected a few times. The chain is built from TRBV7-9 and TRBJ1-1, with 11 nucleotides matching TRBD1. The CDR3 consists of 16 residues. Germline assignment: CDR1 SEHNR and CDR2 FQNEAQ (reference sequence). The V segment lost 3 bases and the J segment 0 bases; nucleotides outside the gene matches: 3. The chain's CDR3 is CASSLGQGGMNTEAFF. The CDR3 DNA follows: TGTGCCAGCAGCTTGGGACAGGGGGGGATGAACACTGAAGCTTTCTTT.

The V call is TRBV3-1, the J call TRBJ2-7; D unclear. The CDR3 totals 15 residues. Per the germline V gene, CDR1 is LGHDT and CDR2 is YNNKEL (reference sequence). Between the trimmed V and J ends, which lost 4 bases and 3 bases, there was a span of 16 bases. This CDR3 is CASSRGPVADYEQYF. CDR3 sequence (DNA): TGTGCCAGCAGCCGCGGACCCGTGGCTGACTACGAGCAGTACTTC.

This clonotype was seen more than once but under ten times. The V and J genes are TRBV15 and TRBJ2-1, with 12 nucleotides matching TRBD2. This CDR3 region has 15 residues. Germline V lookup: CDR1 LNHNV, CDR2 YYDKDF (reference sequence). V was pared by 5 bases and J by 9 bases, with 8 bases of the junction left unmatched. CDR3 nucleotide sequence: TGTGCCACCAGCCCCAGACTAGCGGGGGTGGTTGAGCAGTTCTTC. Amino acid sequence: CATSPRLAGVVEQFF.

V is TRBV24-1 and J is TRBJ2-1; tentatively, D is TRBD1 (5 bases). CDR3 size: 16 residues. The V end lost 4 bases, the J end lost 3 bases, and 15 bases lay between the germline ends. Germline V lookup: CDR1 KGHDR, CDR2 SFDVKD. The CDR3: CATSDSRAQGYNEQFF. The CDR3, as DNA: TGTGCCACCAGTGACTCTAGGGCCCAGGGCTACAATGAGCAGTTCTTC.

Concerning this clonotype: One junction end disagrees with the germline gene, perhaps due to a read error. The chain links TRBV15 to TRBJ2-1; D is possibly TRBD1 (6 bases). The CDR3 sequence is 14 residues long. The germline V gene has CDR1 LNHNV and CDR2 YYDKDF (reference sequence). In nucleotides, the CDR3 is TGTGCCACCGGCAGACGTCGAGGGGGCAATGAGCAGTTCTTC. Protein product: CATGRRRGGNEQFF.

This chain joins TRBV18 and TRBJ2-5; D not certain. The end of the DNA aligns better with TRBJ2-7, so the J call may be wrong. The CDR3 covers 13 residues. Germline values: CDR1 KGHSH, CDR2 LQKENI. The CDR3, as DNA: TGTGCCAGCTCACCTAGGCGTGTCAGCGAGCAGTACTTC. Protein product: CASSPRRVSEQYF.

This clonotype is a singleton in its sample. The chain is built from TRBV7-9 and TRBJ1-4; D is uncertain. The CDR3 is 14 amino acids. Germline CDR1 and CDR2: SEHNR and FQNEAQ (reference sequence). The germline V and J ends were trimmed by 5 bases and 8 bases, with 15 bases remaining between them. This CDR3 is CASSQARLTEKLFF. The CDR3 DNA reads TGTGCCAGCAGCCAGGCCCGGTTAACCGAAAAACTGTTTTTT.

The chain links TRBV28 to TRBJ2-7; no firm D call. This CDR3 region has 14 residues. V was shortened by 6 bases and J by 2 bases, with 14 bases between the two germline ends. Germline V lookup: CDR1 MDHEN, CDR2 SYDVKM. In nucleotides, the CDR3 is TGTGCCAGCAGACTCGGCAGGCCACCCTACGAGCAGTACTTC. This sequence encodes CASRLGRPPYEQYF.

This clonotype came up many times. The genes are TRBV29-1 and TRBJ2-5; D possibly corresponds to TRBD2 (6 bases). Germline V lookup: CDR1 SQVTM, CDR2 ANQGSEA. Trimming removed 6 bases at V and 3 bases at J, with 11 bases between. This CDR3 region has 12 residues. The CDR3 region is CSVGRGEETQYF. CDR3 sequence (DNA): TGCAGCGTGGGGCGGGGAGAAGAGACCCAGTACTTC.

The chain employs TRBV13 and TRBJ1-2, with D perhaps TRBD1 (6 bases). Germline CDR1 PRHDT, CDR2 FYEKMQ (reference sequence). CDR3 size: 15 residues. V shed 2 bases and J shed 7 bases, with 17 bases lying between them. The CDR3 DNA reads TGTGCCAGCAGCTTAAGAATCACAGGGAGGGTTGGCTACACCTTC. This codes for CASSLRITGRVGYTF.

This sequence joins TRBV20-1 and TRBJ2-3; D unclear. The CDR3 contains 13 residues. Looked up from germline, CDR1 is DFQATT and CDR2 is SNEGSKA (reference sequence). The V end lost 3 bases, the J end lost 5 bases, and 12 bases lay between the germline ends. In nucleotides, the CDR3 is TGCAGTGCTAGTGGTAGGGTGGGAGATACGCAGTATTTT. This encodes CSASGRVGDTQYF.

The chain links TRBV30 to TRBJ2-4, with 7 nucleotides matching TRBD1. CDR3 length: 11 residues. Losses at the gene ends were 7 bases for V and 15 bases for J; bases not matched to a gene: 12. Germline CDR1 is GTSNPN and CDR2 is SVGIG (reference sequence). The DNA of the CDR3 is TGTGCCTCCCGATCGAGAGGGGGCACGTACTTC. It encodes CASRSRGGTYF.

This sequence joins TRBV6-1 and TRBJ2-6, with TRBD1 identical over 7 bases. V lost 8 bases and J lost 2; bases outside the gene matches: 6. Germline-derived CDR1 and CDR2 are MNHNS and SASEGT. The CDR3 has 15 amino acids. CDR3 protein: CASLLQGAGANVLTF. CDR3 sequence (DNA): TGTGCCAGCCTCCTCCAGGGGGCTGGGGCCAACGTCCTGACTTTC.

In this sample, this clonotype turned up a few times. This rearrangement joins TRBV6-1 to TRBJ2-1, with D possibly being TRBD2 (5 bases). V shed 3 bases and J shed 9 bases, with 21 bases lying between them. The V gene's germline CDR1 is MNHNS and CDR2 SASEGT. The CDR3 spans 16 residues. The CDR3 loop is CASSEQGELRGAEQFF. The CDR3, as DNA: TGTGCCAGCAGTGAGCAAGGTGAACTCCGGGGTGCTGAGCAGTTCTTC.

V gene TRBV7-3 combines with J gene TRBJ2-5; either TRBD1 or TRBD2 may fit D (5 bases each). V lost 5 bases and J lost 1, with 17 bases in between. The germline V gene encodes CDR1 SGHTA and CDR2 FQGTGA. This CDR3 has 16 amino acids. CDR3 DNA sequence: TGTGCCAGCAGCGACGAGGGGCCTCAGCCCCAAGAGACCCAGTACTTC. Translation gives CASSDEGPQPQETQYF. The variable domain in full, with the rest retrieved from reference TRBV7-3 and TRBJ2-5, is GAGVSQTPSNKVTEKGKYVELRCDPISGHTALYWYRQSLGQGPEFLIYFQGTGAADDSGLPNDRFFAVRPEGSVSTLKIQRTERGDSAVYLCASSDEGPQPQETQYFGPGTRLLVL.